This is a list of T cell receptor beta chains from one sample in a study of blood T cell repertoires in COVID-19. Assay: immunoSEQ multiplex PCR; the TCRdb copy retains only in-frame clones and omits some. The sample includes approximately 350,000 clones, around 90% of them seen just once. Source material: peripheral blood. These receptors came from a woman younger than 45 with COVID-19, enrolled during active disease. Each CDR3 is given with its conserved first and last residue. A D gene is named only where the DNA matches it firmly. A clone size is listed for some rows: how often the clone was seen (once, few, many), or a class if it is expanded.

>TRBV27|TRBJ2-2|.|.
TGTGCCAGCAGCCCCGCGGGGACAGTGAACACCGGGGAGCTGTTTTTT
CASSPAGTVNTGELFF
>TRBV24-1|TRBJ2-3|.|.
TGTGCCACCAGTGATGCCCTAGTGAGTGGCACAGATACGCAGTATTTT
CATSDALVSGTDTQYF
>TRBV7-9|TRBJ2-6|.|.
TGTGCCAGCAGCTTAGATGCTAACTCCCCCTCTGGGGCCAACGTCCTGACTTTC
CASSLDANSPSGANVLTF
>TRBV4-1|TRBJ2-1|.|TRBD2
TGCGCCAGCAGCCAGTTGGGGCGGGGGGACTACAATGAGCAGTTCTTC
CASSQLGRGDYNEQFF
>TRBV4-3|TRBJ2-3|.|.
TGCGCCAGCAGCCAAGGACTTTTCCCAGATACGCAGTATTTT
CASSQGLFPDTQYF
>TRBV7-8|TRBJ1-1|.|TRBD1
TGTGCCAGCAGCTTTACAGGGGTGAGAGGGACTGAAGCTTTCTTT
CASSFTGVRGTEAFF
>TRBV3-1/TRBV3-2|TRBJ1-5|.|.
TGTGCCAGCAGCCTAGGGAGGGGTCCGGCAATGCCCCAGCATTTT
CASSLGRGPAMPQHF
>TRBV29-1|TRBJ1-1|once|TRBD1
TGCAGCGTTGAAGTGGCGGGACAGGGCACTGAAGCTTTCTTT
CSVEVAGQGTEAFF
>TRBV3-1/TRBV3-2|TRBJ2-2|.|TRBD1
TGTGCCAGCAGTCCCGGACAGGGATACACCGGGGAGCTGTTTTTT
CASSPGQGYTGELFF
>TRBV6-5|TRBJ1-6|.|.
TGTGCCAGCACATCCTACAGGAATTCACCCCTCCACTTT
CASTSYRNSPLHF
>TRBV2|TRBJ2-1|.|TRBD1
TGTGCCAGCAGAGGACAGGGGAAAATTACAGGGGAGCAGTTCTTC
CASRGQGKITGEQFF
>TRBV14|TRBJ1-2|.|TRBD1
TGTGCCAGCAGCCCTTACAGGGGTGCGGGCTATGGCTACACCTTC
CASSPYRGAGYGYTF
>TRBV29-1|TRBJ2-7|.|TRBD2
TGCAGCGTTGATACCGGGACTACTTCCTACGAGCAGTACTTC
CSVDTGTTSYEQYF
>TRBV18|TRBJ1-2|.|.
TGTGCCAGCTCACCTACTAGTACCCCAGGTGGCTATGGCTACACCTTC
CASSPTSTPGGYGYTF
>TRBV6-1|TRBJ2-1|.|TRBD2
TGTGCCAGCAGTGAGGGGCCGGGGGGCAATGAGCAGTTCTTC
CASSEGPGGNEQFF
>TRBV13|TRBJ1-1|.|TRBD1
TGTGCCAGCAGTCCGGGACAGCTGAACACTGAAGCTTTCTTT
CASSPGQLNTEAFF